The entry below describes one T cell receptor (beta chain). The target antigen is unknown. The data were taken from a study of cytomegalovirus exposure and HLA in healthy donors. Across the whole study: Around 86 million unique TCRs, all from HLA-typed donors, were included in an early release of the data. Findings and limits, study-wide: Donors belonging to an Asian-associated ancestry cluster reportedly showed fewer N-insertions in productive TCRs than the roughly 670-donor mean, according to what a later analysis found.

Amplification used 60 Vbeta primers and 13 Jbeta primers. Profiled with immunoSEQ multiplex PCR; TCRdb holds only in-frame clones, not every one. The data show some 130,000 clones, with roughly 63% seen just once and 1.6% held by the top ten. The sequenced sample was PBMCs. The TCR originated in a man aged 25 to 40 in good health and CMV-seropositive.

CDR3 sequence reads: CASSLGGRNTGELFF. The CDR3 nucleotides are TGTGCCAGCAGCTTAGGGGGGCGCAACACCGGGGAGCTGTTTTTT. V usage is TRBV11-3 and J usage is TRBJ2-2, with a possible D match to TRBD1 (6 bases). V was shortened by 1 base and J by 2 bases, with 8 bases between the two germline ends. The CDR3 has 15 residues. Germline loops: CDR1 SGHNT, CDR2 YENEEA. The entire variable domain, with the rest obtained from reference TRBV11-3 and TRBJ2-2, is as follows: EAGVVQSPRYKIIEKKQPVAFWCNPISGHNTLYWYLQNLGQGPELLIRYENEEAVDDSQLPKDRFSAERLKGVDSTLKIQPAELGDSAVYLCASSLGGRNTGELFFGEGSRLTVL.